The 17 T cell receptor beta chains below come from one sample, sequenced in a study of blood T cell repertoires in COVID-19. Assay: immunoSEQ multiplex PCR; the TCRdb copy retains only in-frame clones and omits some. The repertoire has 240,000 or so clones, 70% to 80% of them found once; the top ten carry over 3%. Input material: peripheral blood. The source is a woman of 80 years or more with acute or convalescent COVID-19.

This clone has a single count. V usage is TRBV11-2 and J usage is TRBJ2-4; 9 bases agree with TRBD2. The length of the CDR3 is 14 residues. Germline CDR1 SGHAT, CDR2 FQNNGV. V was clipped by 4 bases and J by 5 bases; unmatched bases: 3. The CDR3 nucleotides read TGTGCCAGCAGCTCGACTAGCGGACAAAACATTCAGTACTTC. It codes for CASSSTSGQNIQYF.

The CDR3 coding sequence is TGCAGTGCTAGACTCGGCGGGACCCAGTACTTC. Protein: CSARLGGTQYF. V gene TRBV20-1 combines with J gene TRBJ2-5, with D hard to call. CDR3 size: 11 residues. Germline CDR1 DFQATT, CDR2 SNEGSKA (reference sequence). The V gene lost 2 bases and the J gene lost 7 bases, with 8 bases spanning the gap.

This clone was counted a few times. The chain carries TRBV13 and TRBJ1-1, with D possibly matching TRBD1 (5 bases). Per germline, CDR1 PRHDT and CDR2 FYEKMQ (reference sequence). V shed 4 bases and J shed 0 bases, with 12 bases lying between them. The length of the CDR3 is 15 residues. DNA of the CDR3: TGTGCCAGCAGCTCTATGGGGGGGATGAACACTGAAGCTTTCTTT. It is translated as CASSSMGGMNTEAFF. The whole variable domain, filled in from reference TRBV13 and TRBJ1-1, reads AAGVIQSPRHLIKEKRETATLKCYPIPRHDTVYWYQQGPGQDPQFLISFYEKMQSDKGSIPDRFSAQQFSDYHSELNMSSLELGDSALYFCASSSMGGMNTEAFFGQGTRLTVV.

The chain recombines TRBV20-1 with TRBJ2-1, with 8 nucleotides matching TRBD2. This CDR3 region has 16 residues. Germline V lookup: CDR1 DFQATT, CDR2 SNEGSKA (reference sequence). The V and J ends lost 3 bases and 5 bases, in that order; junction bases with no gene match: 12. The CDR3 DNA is TGCAGTGCTAGTGGGACTAGAGGGGGGTTTGACAATGAGCAGTTCTTC. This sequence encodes CSASGTRGGFDNEQFF.

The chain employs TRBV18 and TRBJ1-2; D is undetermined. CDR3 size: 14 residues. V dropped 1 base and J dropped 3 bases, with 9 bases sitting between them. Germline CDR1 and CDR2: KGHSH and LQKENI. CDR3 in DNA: TGTGCCAGCTCACCACTCCGGGGTGACTATGGCTACACCTTC. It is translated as CASSPLRGDYGYTF.

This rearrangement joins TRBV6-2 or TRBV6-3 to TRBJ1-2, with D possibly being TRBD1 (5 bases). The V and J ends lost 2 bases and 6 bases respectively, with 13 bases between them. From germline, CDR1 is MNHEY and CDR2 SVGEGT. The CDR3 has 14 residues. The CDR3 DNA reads TGTGCCAGCAGTTACCTCCGGGGGGTAGATGGCTACACCTTC. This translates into CASSYLRGVDGYTF.

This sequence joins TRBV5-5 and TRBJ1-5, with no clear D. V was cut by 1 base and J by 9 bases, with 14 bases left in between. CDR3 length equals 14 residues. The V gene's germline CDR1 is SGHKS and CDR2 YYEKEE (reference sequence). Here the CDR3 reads CASSLSSAVRPQHF. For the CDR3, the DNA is TGTGCCAGCAGCTTGAGCTCTGCCGTAAGGCCCCAGCATTTT. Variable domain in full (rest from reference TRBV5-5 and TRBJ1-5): DAGVTQSPTHLIKTRGQQVTLRCSPISGHKSVSWYQQVLGQGPQFIFQYYEKEERGRGNFPDRFSARQFPNYSSELNVNALLLGDSALYLCASSLSSAVRPQHFGDGTRLSIL.

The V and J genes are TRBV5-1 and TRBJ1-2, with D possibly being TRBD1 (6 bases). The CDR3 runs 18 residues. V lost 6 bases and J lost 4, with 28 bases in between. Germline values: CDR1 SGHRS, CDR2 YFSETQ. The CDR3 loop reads CASTPSLYQGGGPYGYTF. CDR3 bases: TGCGCCAGCACCCCTTCTCTTTACCAGGGAGGGGGGCCCTATGGCTACACCTTC.

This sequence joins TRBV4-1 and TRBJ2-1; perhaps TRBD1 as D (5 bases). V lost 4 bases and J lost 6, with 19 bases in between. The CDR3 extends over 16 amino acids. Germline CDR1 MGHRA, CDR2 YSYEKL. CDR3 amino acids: CASSPGSRTRGNEQFF. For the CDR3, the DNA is TGCGCCAGCAGCCCCGGCAGCAGGACAAGGGGCAATGAGCAGTTCTTC.

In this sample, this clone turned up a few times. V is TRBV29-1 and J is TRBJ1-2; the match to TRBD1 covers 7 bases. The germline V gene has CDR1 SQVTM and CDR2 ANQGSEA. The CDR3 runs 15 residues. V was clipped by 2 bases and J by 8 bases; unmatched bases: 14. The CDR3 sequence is CSVEQTGRLGEGYTF. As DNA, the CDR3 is TGCAGCGTTGAACAGACAGGGCGGTTGGGGGAAGGCTACACCTTC.

CDR3 loop: CASSPDRTGTYEQYF. The CDR3 DNA follows: TGTGCCAGCTCACCAGACCGGACAGGGACCTACGAGCAGTACTTC. This chain connects TRBV18 to TRBJ2-7, with 8 bases lining up with TRBD1. The trim removed 2 bases at V and 2 bases at J, leaving 5 bases unmatched. CDR1 and CDR2 from the germline V gene are KGHSH and LQKENI. This CDR3 spans 15 amino acids.

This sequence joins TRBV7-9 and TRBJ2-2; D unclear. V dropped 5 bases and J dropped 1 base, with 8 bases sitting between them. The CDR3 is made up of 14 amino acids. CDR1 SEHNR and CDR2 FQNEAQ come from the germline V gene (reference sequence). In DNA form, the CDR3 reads TGTGCCAGCAGCCCCCCTTGGAACACCGGGGAGCTGTTTTTT. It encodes CASSPPWNTGELFF.

The CDR3 sequence is CASSIGLTGTLYEQYF. The DNA for the CDR3 is TGTGCCAGTAGTATCGGACTGACAGGGACGTTATACGAGCAGTACTTC. V and J are TRBV19 and TRBJ2-7; 7 bases line up with TRBD1. Germline CDR1 reads LNHDA; CDR2 reads SQIVND (reference sequence). The CDR3 runs to 16 residues. After removal of 3 bases from V and 4 bases from J, the junction contained 12 bases not matched to a gene.

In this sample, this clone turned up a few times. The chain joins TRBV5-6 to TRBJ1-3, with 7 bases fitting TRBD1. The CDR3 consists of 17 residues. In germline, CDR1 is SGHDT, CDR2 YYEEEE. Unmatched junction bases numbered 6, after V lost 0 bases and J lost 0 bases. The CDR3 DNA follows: TGTGCCAGCAGCTTGGGGACAGGCGCATTCTCTGGAAACACCATATATTTT. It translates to CASSLGTGAFSGNTIYF.

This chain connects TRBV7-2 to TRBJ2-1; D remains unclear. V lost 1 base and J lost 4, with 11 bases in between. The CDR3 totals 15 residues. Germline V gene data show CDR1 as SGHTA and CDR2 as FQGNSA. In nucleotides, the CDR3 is TGTGCCAGCAGCTTAGGGCAGATCGCTTACAATGAGCAGTTCTTC. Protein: CASSLGQIAYNEQFF. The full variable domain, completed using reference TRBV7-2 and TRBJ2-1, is GAGVSQSPSNKVTEKGKDVELRCDPISGHTALYWYRQSLGQGLEFLIYFQGNSAPDKSGLPSDRFSAERTGGSVSTLTIQRTQQEDSAVYLCASSLGQIAYNEQFFGPGTRLTVL.

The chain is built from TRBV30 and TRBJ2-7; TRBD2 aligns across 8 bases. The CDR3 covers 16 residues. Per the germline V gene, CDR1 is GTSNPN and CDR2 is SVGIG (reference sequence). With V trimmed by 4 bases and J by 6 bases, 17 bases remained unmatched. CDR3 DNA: TGTGCCTGGACTCCCCTCGGGGGACTAGGCGGAGGCGAGCAGTACTTC. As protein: CAWTPLGGLGGGEQYF.

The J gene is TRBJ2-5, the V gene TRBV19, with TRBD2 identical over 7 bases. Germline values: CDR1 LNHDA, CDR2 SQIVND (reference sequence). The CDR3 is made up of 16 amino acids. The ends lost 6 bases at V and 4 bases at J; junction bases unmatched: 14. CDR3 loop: CASSSSVRGISETQYF. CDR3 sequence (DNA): TGTGCCAGTAGCTCCTCTGTGCGGGGGATCTCAGAGACCCAGTACTTC. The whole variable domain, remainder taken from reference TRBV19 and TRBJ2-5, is DGGITQSPKYLFRKEGQNVTLSCEQNLNHDAMYWYRQDPGQGLRLIYYSQIVNDFQKGDIAEGYSVSREKKESFPLTVTSAQKNPTAFYLCASSSSVRGISETQYFGPGTRLLVL.